This T cell receptor beta chain appears in the sequencing data of a study of T cell clonotyping in hematopoietic cell transplantation. Sample time point: recipient sample about 28 days before transplant, after cytoreduction. Some clones are missing from TCRdb's copy, which holds only in-frame ones; the method was immunoSEQ multiplex PCR. The data hold 15,000 to 20,000 clones, with roughly 80% observed a single time. This TCR was sampled from a man in his fifties or sixties with acute myeloid leukemia. Some clones in this sample may be carry-over from other donors' samples. The starting material was peripheral blood mononuclear cells, obtained before stem cell transplant.

In nucleotides, the CDR3 is TGTGCCAGCAGTTATCGGGGAAGCACAGATACGCAGTATTTT. Translating gives CASSYRGSTDTQYF. The rearrangement links TRBV2 to TRBJ2-3; perhaps TRBD2 as D (5 bases). CDR3 length: 14 residues. Germline CDR1 reads SNHLY; CDR2 reads FYNNEI. V lost 5 bases to trimming and J lost 0 bases, with 9 bases between them. The variable domain in full, with the rest retrieved from reference TRBV2 and TRBJ2-3, is EPEVTQTPSHQVTQMGQEVILRCVPISNHLYFYWYRQILGQKVEFLVSFYNNEISEKSEIFDDQFSVERPDGSNFTLKIRSTKLEDSAMYFCASSYRGSTDTQYFGPGTRLTVL.